The 4 T cell receptor beta chains below all came from one sample that was sequenced in a study of cytomegalovirus exposure and HLA in healthy donors. Researchers ran the PCR with 60 Vbeta and 13 Jbeta primers. Repertoires were generated with immunoSEQ multiplex PCR, while TCRdb's copy carries only in-frame clones and drops some. Recorded for this sample: about 42,000 clones. What was sequenced was PBMCs. These receptors all come from a man aged 30 to 39 in good health and CMV-seronegative.

The J gene is TRBJ2-5, the V gene TRBV25-1, with 7 positions matching TRBD1. There are 16 residues in the CDR3. Germline V lookup: CDR1 MGHDK, CDR2 SYGVNS. With 1 base clipped from V and 5 bases from J, the junction kept 10 bases outside the gene matches. CDR3 residues: CASSESERGQVETQYF. DNA of the CDR3: TGTGCCAGCAGTGAATCGGAGAGGGGGCAGGTGGAGACCCAGTACTTC.

The CDR3 DNA sequence: TGCGCCAGCAGCCCGGGACAGGGGGCCTACGAGCAGTACTTC. It codes for CASSPGQGAYEQYF. The J gene is TRBJ2-7, the V gene TRBV5-1, with 11 nucleotides matching TRBD1. This CDR3 comprises 14 residues. With V trimmed by 4 bases and J by 2 bases, 2 bases remained unmatched. Germline CDR1 and CDR2: SGHRS and YFSETQ.

The CDR3 region has the DNA TGCGCCAGCAGCCAGGTGCGGGCCGGTCAGCCCCAGCATTTT. This codes for CASSQVRAGQPQHF. The genes are TRBV4-1 and TRBJ1-5; unclear D gene. The CDR3 has 14 amino acids. The germline CDR1 and CDR2 sequences are MGHRA and YSYEKL. Trimming took off 3 bases at V and 6 bases at J, with 12 bases between the two ends.

This sequence joins TRBV6-5 and TRBJ1-6; D might be TRBD1 (6 bases). The CDR3 consists of 15 residues. V dropped 6 bases and J dropped 10 bases, with 19 bases sitting between them. The germline gives CDR1 MNHEY, CDR2 SVGAGI. The CDR3 sequence is CASSDGETGASPLHF. CDR3 DNA sequence: TGTGCCAGCAGCGACGGAGAGACAGGTGCCTCACCCCTCCACTTT.